This T cell receptor (beta chain) emerged from a study of graft-versus-host responses after intestinal transplantation. Study-level background: Each transplant was multivisceral, liver-intestinal, or isolated intestinal. The whole recipient group had anti-thymocyte globulin induction followed by tacrolimus and steroids for about three years. The study, taken as a whole, reports: Allograft clonal ratios (graft-versus-host to host-versus-graft) were high in patients who had graft-donor T cell macrochimerism. An association linked early post-transplant HvG declines with peak circulating GvH clone levels.

This clone was seen a single time. Its cognate antigen is unknown. Using immunoSEQ multiplex PCR, the repertoire was profiled, and TCRdb retains in-frame clones only, with some absent. Of approximately 99,000 clones detected, around 92% appear once; the ten largest clones hold roughly 0.17%. This CDR3 region has 11 residues. Germline CDR1 is MDHEN and CDR2 is SYDVKM. Trimming removed 6 bases at V and 8 bases at J, with 10 bases between. The chain carries TRBV28 and TRBJ1-1; D is unresolved. This sample comprised unstimulated CD4+ T cells sorted from spleen or lymph node cells, obtained before transplant. The receptor was isolated from a human donor who was the organ donor for an intestinal transplant. CDR3 sequence reads: CASRLRGEAFF. The CDR3 coding sequence is TGTGCCAGCAGACTCCGGGGAGAAGCTTTCTTT.